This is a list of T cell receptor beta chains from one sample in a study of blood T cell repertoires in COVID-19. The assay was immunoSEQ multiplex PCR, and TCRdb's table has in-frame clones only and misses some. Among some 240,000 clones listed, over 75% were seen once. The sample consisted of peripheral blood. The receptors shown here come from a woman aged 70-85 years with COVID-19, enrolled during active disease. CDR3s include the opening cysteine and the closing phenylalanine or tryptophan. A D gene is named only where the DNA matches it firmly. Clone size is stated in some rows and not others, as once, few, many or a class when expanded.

cdr3_nt: TGTGCCAGTAACGCCCTGGGGCTGAACACTGAAGCTTTCTTT; cdr3_aa: CASNALGLNTEAFF; v_call: TRBV19; clone_size: .; d_call: .; j_call: TRBJ1-1; cdr3_length: 14
cdr3_nt: TGCAGCGTTGAAGGGGGGGAGGCCCAAGAGACCCAGTACTTC; cdr3_aa: CSVEGGEAQETQYF; v_call: TRBV29-1; clone_size: .; d_call: .; j_call: TRBJ2-5; cdr3_length: 14
cdr3_nt: TGCGCCAGCAACGGGGAGGGAAACACTGAAGCTTTCTTT; cdr3_aa: CASNGEGNTEAFF; v_call: TRBV5-1; clone_size: .; d_call: .; j_call: TRBJ1-1; cdr3_length: 13
cdr3_nt: TGCGCCAGCAGGACCGGACAGGGGGGCTATGGCTACACCTTC; cdr3_aa: CASRTGQGGYGYTF; v_call: TRBV5-1; clone_size: .; d_call: TRBD1; j_call: TRBJ1-2; cdr3_length: 14
cdr3_nt: TGCGCCAGCAGCGGCGGGACAGCCAGTCCTAATGAAAAACTGTTTTTT; cdr3_aa: CASSGGTASPNEKLFF; v_call: TRBV5-1; clone_size: .; d_call: TRBD1; j_call: TRBJ1-4; cdr3_length: 16
cdr3_nt: TGCGCCAGCAGCTGGGAGACTAGCCCGGAGCAGTACTTC; cdr3_aa: CASSWETSPEQYF; v_call: TRBV5-1; clone_size: .; d_call: TRBD2; j_call: TRBJ2-7; cdr3_length: 13
cdr3_nt: TGCAGTGCTAGTGGCGATATCTACAGCAATCAGCCCCAGCATTTT; cdr3_aa: CSASGDIYSNQPQHF; v_call: TRBV20-1; clone_size: .; d_call: .; j_call: TRBJ1-5; cdr3_length: 15
cdr3_nt: TGTGCCTGGAGTGTTTGGACAGCCTCTGGAAACACCATATATTTT; cdr3_aa: CAWSVWTASGNTIYF; v_call: TRBV30; clone_size: .; d_call: .; j_call: TRBJ1-3; cdr3_length: 15
cdr3_nt: TGCAGTGCTGGACAGCCGTACGAGCAGTACTTC; cdr3_aa: CSAGQPYEQYF; v_call: TRBV20-1; clone_size: few; d_call: .; j_call: TRBJ2-7; cdr3_length: 11
cdr3_nt: TGTGCCAGTAGTATTCAAGCGTATAATTCACCCCTCCACTTT; cdr3_aa: CASSIQAYNSPLHF; v_call: TRBV19; clone_size: .; d_call: .; j_call: TRBJ1-6; cdr3_length: 14
cdr3_nt: TGTGCCTGGACACCGGGACAGGGATACCAGCCCCAGCATTTT; cdr3_aa: CAWTPGQGYQPQHF; v_call: TRBV30; clone_size: .; d_call: TRBD1; j_call: TRBJ1-5; cdr3_length: 14
cdr3_nt: TGTGCCACCAGTGCTGGACAGGGCGGTGGCTACACCTTC; cdr3_aa: CATSAGQGGGYTF; v_call: TRBV24-1; clone_size: .; d_call: TRBD1; j_call: TRBJ1-2; cdr3_length: 13
cdr3_nt: TGTGCCAGCAGCTATTTAGCTGGCCTGAACACTGAAGCTTTCTTT; cdr3_aa: CASSYLAGLNTEAFF; v_call: TRBV9; clone_size: .; d_call: .; j_call: TRBJ1-1; cdr3_length: 15
cdr3_nt: TGTGCCAGCAGCAAAGGGAACAGGGGGTCAACTGAAGCTTTCTTT; cdr3_aa: CASSKGNRGSTEAFF; v_call: TRBV21-1; clone_size: .; d_call: .; j_call: TRBJ1-1; cdr3_length: 15
cdr3_nt: TGTGCCAGCACCCGGGGGGAAACTGAAGCTTTCTTT; cdr3_aa: CASTRGETEAFF; v_call: TRBV19; clone_size: .; d_call: .; j_call: TRBJ1-1; cdr3_length: 12
cdr3_nt: TGCGCCAGCAGCCCCTTACAGGGGGGCCGCACTGAAGCTTTCTTT; cdr3_aa: CASSPLQGGRTEAFF; v_call: TRBV4-1; clone_size: .; d_call: TRBD1; j_call: TRBJ1-1; cdr3_length: 15
cdr3_nt: TGTGCCAGCAGTAAACCCCGGGACAGGGTGTTGACCGGGGAGCTGTTTTTT; cdr3_aa: CASSKPRDRVLTGELFF; v_call: TRBV6-2/TRBV6-3; clone_size: .; d_call: TRBD1; j_call: TRBJ2-2; cdr3_length: 17
cdr3_nt: TGTGCCAGCAGCTCGACGGGACAAAGAAATGAAAAACTGTTTTTT; cdr3_aa: CASSSTGQRNEKLFF; v_call: TRBV6-4; clone_size: .; d_call: .; j_call: TRBJ1-4; cdr3_length: 15
cdr3_nt: TGTGCCTGGATGGGATGGGGCCGCGGAAACACCATATATTTT; cdr3_aa: CAWMGWGRGNTIYF; v_call: TRBV30; clone_size: .; d_call: .; j_call: TRBJ1-3; cdr3_length: 14
cdr3_nt: TGTGCCAGCAGCCCTATTGGAGGGAGCGATCAGCCCCAGCATTTT; cdr3_aa: CASSPIGGSDQPQHF; v_call: TRBV27; clone_size: .; d_call: .; j_call: TRBJ1-5; cdr3_length: 15
cdr3_nt: TGTGCCAGCAGTGGCCCAGGGTTTCAGCCCCAGCATTTT; cdr3_aa: CASSGPGFQPQHF; v_call: TRBV6-4; clone_size: once; d_call: .; j_call: TRBJ1-5; cdr3_length: 13
cdr3_nt: TGTGCCAGCAGCCAGGTACAGGGGAGAGATGGCTACACCTTC; cdr3_aa: CASSQVQGRDGYTF; v_call: TRBV3-1/TRBV3-2; clone_size: .; d_call: TRBD1; j_call: TRBJ1-2; cdr3_length: 14
cdr3_nt: TGTGCTAGTGGTTCGGGACAGACCTCCTACAATGAGCAGTTCTTC; cdr3_aa: CASGSGQTSYNEQFF; v_call: TRBV12-5; clone_size: .; d_call: TRBD1; j_call: TRBJ2-1; cdr3_length: 15
cdr3_nt: TGTGCCAGCAGCTTAGCGGGAGATACGCAGTATTTT; cdr3_aa: CASSLAGDTQYF; v_call: TRBV11-2; clone_size: .; d_call: .; j_call: TRBJ2-3; cdr3_length: 12
cdr3_nt: TGTGCCAGCAGTTACGACAGGAATGGTGAAAAACTGTTTTTT; cdr3_aa: CASSYDRNGEKLFF; v_call: TRBV6-5; clone_size: .; d_call: .; j_call: TRBJ1-4; cdr3_length: 14
cdr3_nt: TGTGCCAGTAGTCCTCTTGCAGGGCAGCGGGCAAGCAATCAGCCCCAGCATTTT; cdr3_aa: CASSPLAGQRASNQPQHF; v_call: TRBV19; clone_size: once; d_call: .; j_call: TRBJ1-5; cdr3_length: 18
cdr3_nt: TGTGCCACCAGCAGAGATCTGGCAGGGGGCAAGCCCCAGCATTTT; cdr3_aa: CATSRDLAGGKPQHF; v_call: TRBV15; clone_size: .; d_call: TRBD1; j_call: TRBJ1-5; cdr3_length: 15